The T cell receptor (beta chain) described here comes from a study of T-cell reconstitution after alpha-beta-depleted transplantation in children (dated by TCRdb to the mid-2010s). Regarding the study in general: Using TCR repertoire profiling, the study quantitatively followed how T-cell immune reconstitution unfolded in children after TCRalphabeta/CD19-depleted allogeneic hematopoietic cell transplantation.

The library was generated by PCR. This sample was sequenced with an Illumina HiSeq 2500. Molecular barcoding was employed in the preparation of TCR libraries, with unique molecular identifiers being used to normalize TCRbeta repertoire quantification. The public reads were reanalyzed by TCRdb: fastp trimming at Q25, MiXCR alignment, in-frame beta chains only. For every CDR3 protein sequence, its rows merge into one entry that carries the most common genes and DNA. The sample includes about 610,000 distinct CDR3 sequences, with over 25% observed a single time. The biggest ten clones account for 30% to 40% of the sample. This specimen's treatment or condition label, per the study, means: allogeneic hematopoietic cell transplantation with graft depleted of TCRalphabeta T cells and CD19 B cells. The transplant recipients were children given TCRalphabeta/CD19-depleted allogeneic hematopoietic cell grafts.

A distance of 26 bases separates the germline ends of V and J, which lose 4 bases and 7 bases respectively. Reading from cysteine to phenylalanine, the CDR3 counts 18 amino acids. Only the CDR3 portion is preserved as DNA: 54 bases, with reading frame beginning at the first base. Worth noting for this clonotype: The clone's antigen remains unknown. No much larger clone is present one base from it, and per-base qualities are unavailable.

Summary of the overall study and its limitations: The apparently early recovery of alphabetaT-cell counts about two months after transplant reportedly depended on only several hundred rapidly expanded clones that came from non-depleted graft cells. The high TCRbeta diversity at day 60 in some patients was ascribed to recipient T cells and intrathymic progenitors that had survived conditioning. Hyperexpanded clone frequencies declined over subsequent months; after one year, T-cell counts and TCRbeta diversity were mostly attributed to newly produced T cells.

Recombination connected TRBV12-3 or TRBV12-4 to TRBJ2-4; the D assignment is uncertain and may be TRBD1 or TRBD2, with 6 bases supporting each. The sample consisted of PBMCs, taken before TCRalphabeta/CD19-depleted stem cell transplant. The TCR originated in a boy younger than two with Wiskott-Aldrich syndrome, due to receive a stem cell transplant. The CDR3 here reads CASSSEGSYPTGRNIQYF. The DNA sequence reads TGTGCCAGCAGTTCAGAAGGGAGCTACCCCACAGGGAGGAACATTCAGTACTTC.